In its sample, the clone carrying this TCR beta chain was seen many times. The antigen remains unidentified. The data originate from a study of regulatory T cells in long-lasting Graves disease. Study information: Freshly diagnosed Graves' patients had used antithyroid drugs for under 3 months. Study-level findings and limits: Accuracy may have suffered from the small sample size. Persistent disease exhibited a predilection for TRBV28, TRBJ1-2 and TRBJ2-5.

V gave up 5 bases and J gave up 6 bases, with 8 bases separating them. The germline gives CDR1 MDHEN, CDR2 SYDVKM. The length of the CDR3 is 11 residues. With iRepertoire HTBI primers and Arm-PCR of CDR3 regions, TCR beta libraries were built. Each CDR3 protein is one row after TCRdb ran MiXCR on the multiplex PCR reads. Of around 330,000 distinct CDR3 sequences in the sample, 18% were seen once. Regarding time point: newly diagnosed GD, antithyroid drugs for less than 3 months. Extracted PBMC RNA gave rise to the TCR library. Xi'an, China, was home to the endocrinology department that provided patients.

V and J are TRBV28 and TRBJ2-7, with D unresolved. The source is a female donor with Graves disease. Specimen: peripheral blood mononuclear cells (PBMCs), collected at new diagnosis, from a patient treated with antithyroid drugs. This chain's CDR3 is CASSTRIEQYF. CDR3 coding DNA: TGTGCCAGCAGTACAAGGATCGAGCAGTACTTC.